This TCR beta chain emerged from a study of CD8+ T cells in alopecia areata. The ends were cut back, 2 bases at V and 0 bases at J, with 9 bases in the middle. The V gene's germline CDR1 is GTSNPN and CDR2 SVGIG (reference sequence). The CDR3 is made up of 14 amino acids. Peripheral blood and lesional scalp punch biopsies came from alopecia areata patients. Sorted out of PBMCs were CD4+ T cells and CD8+ T cells. Once RNA had been extracted, it was reverse transcribed into cDNA to act as the sequencing template. The table came from immunoSEQ multiplex PCR; TCRdb's copy has only in-frame clones and leaves some out. The sample has 50,000 to 70,000 clones, around 47% seen once. Regarding the study as a whole: Sharing of TCR sequences between patients (possibly for HLA-related reasons) was less clear than in mice. Greater clonality was observed in lesional scalp samples, especially alopecia totalis/universalis, versus normal scalp.

With respect to this clone: The antigen is undetermined.

The sample was NKG2D-low CD8+ T cells sorted from blood. The receptor's source is a human donor with alopecia areata. The V call is TRBV30, the J call TRBJ2-3, with a weak D call TRBD1 (6 bases). CDR3 DNA: TGTGCCTGGAGTCGGACAGTTAGCACAGATACGCAGTATTTT. This encodes CAWSRTVSTDTQYF.